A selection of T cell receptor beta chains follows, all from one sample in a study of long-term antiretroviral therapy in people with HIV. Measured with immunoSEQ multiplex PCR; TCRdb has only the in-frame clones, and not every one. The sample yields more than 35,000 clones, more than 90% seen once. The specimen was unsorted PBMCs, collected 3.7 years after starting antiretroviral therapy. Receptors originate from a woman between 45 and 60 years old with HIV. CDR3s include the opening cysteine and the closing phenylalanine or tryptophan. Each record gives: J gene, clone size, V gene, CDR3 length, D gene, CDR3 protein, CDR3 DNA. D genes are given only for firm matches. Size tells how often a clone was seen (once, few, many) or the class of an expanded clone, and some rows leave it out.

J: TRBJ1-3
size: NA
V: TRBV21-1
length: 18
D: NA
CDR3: CASSKVVNGQGIGNTIYF
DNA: TGTGCCAGCAGCAAAGTTGTTAATGGACAGGGGATAGGAAACACCATATATTTT

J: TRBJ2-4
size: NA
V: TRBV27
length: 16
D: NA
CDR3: CASSLRPLGAKNIQYF
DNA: TGTGCCAGCAGTCTAAGACCCCTCGGAGCCAAAAACATTCAGTACTTC

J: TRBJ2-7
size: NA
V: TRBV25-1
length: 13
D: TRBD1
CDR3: CASRGGPTYEQYF
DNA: TGTGCCAGTCGAGGGGGCCCTACCTACGAGCAGTACTTC

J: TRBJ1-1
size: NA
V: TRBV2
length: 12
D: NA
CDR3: CASRGTVNEAFF
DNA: TGTGCCAGCAGGGGGACGGTAAATGAAGCTTTCTTT

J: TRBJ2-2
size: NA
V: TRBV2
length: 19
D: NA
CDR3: CASRERAGFGTKNTGELFF
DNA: TGTGCCAGCAGAGAACGCGCTGGGTTCGGGACGAAAAACACCGGGGAGCTGTTTTTT

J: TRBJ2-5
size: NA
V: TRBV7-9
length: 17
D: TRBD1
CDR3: CASSLPIITGGEETQYF
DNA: TGTGCCAGCAGCTTACCTATAATTACAGGGGGCGAGGAGACCCAGTACTTC

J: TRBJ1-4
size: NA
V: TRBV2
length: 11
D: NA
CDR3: CASSESEKLFF
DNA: TGTGCCAGCAGTGAATCAGAAAAACTGTTTTTT

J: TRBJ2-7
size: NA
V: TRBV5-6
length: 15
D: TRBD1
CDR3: CASNFRDRGYYEQYF
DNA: TGTGCCAGCAACTTCCGGGACAGGGGATACTACGAGCAGTACTTC

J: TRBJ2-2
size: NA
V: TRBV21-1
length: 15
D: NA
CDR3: CASSKQSGGAGELFF
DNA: TGTGCCAGCAGCAAACAATCAGGGGGGGCCGGGGAGCTGTTTTTT

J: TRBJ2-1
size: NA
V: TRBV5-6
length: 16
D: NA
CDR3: CASSLLGIKEDNEQFF
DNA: TGTGCCAGCAGCTTGTTGGGGATCAAGGAGGACAATGAGCAGTTCTTC

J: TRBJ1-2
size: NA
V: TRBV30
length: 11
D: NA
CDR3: CAWSLIYGYTF
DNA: TGTGCCTGGAGTCTGATATATGGCTACACCTTC

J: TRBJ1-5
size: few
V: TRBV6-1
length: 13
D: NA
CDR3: CASSVGWNQPQHF
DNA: TGTGCCAGCAGTGTCGGGTGGAATCAGCCCCAGCATTTT

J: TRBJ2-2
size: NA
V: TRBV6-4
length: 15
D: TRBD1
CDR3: CASSDGQGHTGELFF
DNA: TGTGCCAGCAGTGACGGACAGGGTCACACCGGGGAGCTGTTTTTT

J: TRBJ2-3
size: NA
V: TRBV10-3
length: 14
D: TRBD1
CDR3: CAIGTGGSADTQYF
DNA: TGTGCCATCGGGACAGGGGGCTCGGCAGATACGCAGTATTTT

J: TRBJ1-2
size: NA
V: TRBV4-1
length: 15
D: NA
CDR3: CASSQVDSANYGYTF
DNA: TGCGCCAGCAGCCAAGTGGACAGTGCTAACTATGGCTACACCTTC

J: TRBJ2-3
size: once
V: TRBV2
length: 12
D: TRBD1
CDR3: CASTRDSDTQYF
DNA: TGTGCCAGCACCCGGGACAGTGATACGCAGTATTTT

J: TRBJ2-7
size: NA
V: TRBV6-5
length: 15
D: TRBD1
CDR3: CASSYPKQGAYEQYF
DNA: TGTGCCAGCAGTTACCCAAAACAGGGGGCCTACGAGCAGTACTTC

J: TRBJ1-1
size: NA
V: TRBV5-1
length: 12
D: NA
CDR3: CASSSQRGEAFF
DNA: TGCGCCAGCAGCTCTCAACGCGGAGAGGCTTTCTTT

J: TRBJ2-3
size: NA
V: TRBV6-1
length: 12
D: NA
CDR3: CAGKKDTDTQYF
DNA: TGTGCCGGCAAGAAAGACACAGATACGCAGTATTTT

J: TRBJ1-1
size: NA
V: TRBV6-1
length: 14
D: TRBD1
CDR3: CASSLQGSGTEAFF
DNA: TGTGCCAGCAGTTTACAGGGGTCGGGTACTGAAGCTTTCTTT

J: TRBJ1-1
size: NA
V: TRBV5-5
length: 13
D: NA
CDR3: CASSLGYATEAFF
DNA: TGTGCCAGCAGCTTAGGGTACGCCACTGAAGCTTTCTTT

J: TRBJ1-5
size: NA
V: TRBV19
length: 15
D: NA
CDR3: CASRLAGGSNQPQHF
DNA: TGTGCCAGTAGACTTGCGGGGGGGAGCAATCAGCCCCAGCATTTT

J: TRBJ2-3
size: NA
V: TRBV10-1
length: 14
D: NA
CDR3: CANNRDGNTDTQYF
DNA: TGCGCCAACAACCGGGACGGGAACACAGATACGCAGTATTTT

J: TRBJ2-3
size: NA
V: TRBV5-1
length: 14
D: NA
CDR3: CASSLAPGTDTQYF
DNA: TGCGCCAGCAGCTTGGCTCCAGGCACAGATACGCAGTATTTT

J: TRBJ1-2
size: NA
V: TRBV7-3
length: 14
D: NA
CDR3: CASSPGSGNYGYTF
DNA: TGTGCCAGCAGCCCGGGGTCCGGGAACTATGGCTACACCTTC

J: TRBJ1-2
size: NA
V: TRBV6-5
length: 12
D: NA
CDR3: CASSYDGYGYTF
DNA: TGTGCCAGCAGTTACGACGGTTATGGCTACACCTTC

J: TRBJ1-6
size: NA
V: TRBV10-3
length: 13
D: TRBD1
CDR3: CAIKTGPNSPLHF
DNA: TGTGCCATCAAGACAGGGCCGAATTCACCCCTCCACTTT

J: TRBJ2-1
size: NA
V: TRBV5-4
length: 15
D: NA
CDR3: CASSLGGEGHNEQFF
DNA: TGTGCCAGCAGCTTGGGAGGTGAAGGGCACAATGAGCAGTTCTTC

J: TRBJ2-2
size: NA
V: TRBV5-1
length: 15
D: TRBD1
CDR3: CASSPVGQGAGELFF
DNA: TGCGCCAGCAGCCCTGTGGGACAGGGGGCCGGGGAGCTGTTTTTT

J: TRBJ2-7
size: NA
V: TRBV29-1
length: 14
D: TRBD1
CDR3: CSARDRVETGEQYF
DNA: TGCAGCGCGAGGGACAGGGTTGAGACGGGCGAGCAGTACTTC

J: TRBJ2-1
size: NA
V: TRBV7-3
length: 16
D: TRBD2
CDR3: CASSSGGLADYNEQFF
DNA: TGTGCCAGCAGCTCCGGAGGACTAGCGGATTACAATGAGCAGTTCTTC

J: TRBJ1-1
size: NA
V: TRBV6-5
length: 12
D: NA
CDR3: CASSPGGLAAFF
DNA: TGTGCCAGCAGCCCCGGAGGTCTGGCGGCTTTCTTT

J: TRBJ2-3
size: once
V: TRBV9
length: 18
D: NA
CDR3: CASSRESGGAYITDTQYF
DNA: TGTGCCAGCAGCCGCGAGTCAGGGGGGGCCTATATCACAGATACGCAGTATTTT

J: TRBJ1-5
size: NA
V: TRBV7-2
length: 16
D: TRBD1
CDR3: CASSLERQGVTQPQHF
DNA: TGTGCCAGCAGCTTAGAACGGCAGGGGGTAACTCAGCCCCAGCATTTT

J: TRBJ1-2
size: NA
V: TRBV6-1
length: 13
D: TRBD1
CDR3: CASSNTGARGYTF
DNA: TGTGCCAGCAGTAATACAGGGGCACGGGGCTACACCTTC

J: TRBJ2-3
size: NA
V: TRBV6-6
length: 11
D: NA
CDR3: CASSLGDTQYF
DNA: TGTGCCAGCAGCCTGGGGGATACGCAGTATTTT

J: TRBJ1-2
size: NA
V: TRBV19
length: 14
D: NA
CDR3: CASSTSTRTVGYTF
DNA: TGTGCCAGTAGTACCTCCACCCGGACAGTTGGCTACACCTTC

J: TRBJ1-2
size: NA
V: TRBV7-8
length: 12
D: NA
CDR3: CAISQKGYGYTF
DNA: TGTGCCATCTCACAGAAAGGCTATGGCTACACCTTC

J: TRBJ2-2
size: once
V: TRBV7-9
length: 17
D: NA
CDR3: CASSLGPRGPVAGELFF
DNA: TGTGCCAGCAGCTTAGGGCCCCGGGGGCCAGTTGCCGGGGAGCTGTTTTTT

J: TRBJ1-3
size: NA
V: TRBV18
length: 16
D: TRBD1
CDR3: CASSPRGADSGNTIYF
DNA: TGTGCCAGCTCCCCCAGGGGGGCCGACTCTGGAAACACCATATATTTT

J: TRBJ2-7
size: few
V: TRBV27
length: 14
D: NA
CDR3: CASSLRRGGGEQYF
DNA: TGTGCCAGCAGTTTACGGCGGGGAGGGGGCGAGCAGTACTTC

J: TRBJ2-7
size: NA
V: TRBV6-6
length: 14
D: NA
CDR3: CASSYGQGSYEQYF
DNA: TGTGCCAGCAGTTACGGGCAAGGCTCCTACGAGCAGTACTTC

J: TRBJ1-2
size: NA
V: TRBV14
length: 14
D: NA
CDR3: CASSQDRGLYGYTF
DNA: TGTGCCAGCAGCCAAGACAGAGGTTTATATGGCTACACCTTC

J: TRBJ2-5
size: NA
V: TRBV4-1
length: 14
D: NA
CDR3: CASSQVGGQETQYF
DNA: TGCGCCAGCAGCCAAGTCGGGGGACAAGAGACCCAGTACTTC

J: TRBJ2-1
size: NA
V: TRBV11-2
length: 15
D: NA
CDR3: CASRGGRDSYNEQFF
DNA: TGTGCCAGCAGAGGGGGGCGGGACTCCTACAATGAGCAGTTCTTC

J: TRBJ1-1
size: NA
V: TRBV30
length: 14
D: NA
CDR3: CAWKRQGGNTEAFF
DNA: TGTGCCTGGAAGCGTCAAGGGGGGAACACTGAAGCTTTCTTT

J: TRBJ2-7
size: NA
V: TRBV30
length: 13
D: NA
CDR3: CAWSGGQTYEQYF
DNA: TGTGCCTGGAGTGGTGGGCAGACCTACGAGCAGTACTTC

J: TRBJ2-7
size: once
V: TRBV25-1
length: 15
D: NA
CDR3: CASSEYKGDGAEQYF
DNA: TGTGCCAGCAGTGAATATAAGGGGGACGGCGCCGAGCAGTACTTC

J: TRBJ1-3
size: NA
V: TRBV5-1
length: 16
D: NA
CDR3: CASSLAVAGSGNTIYF
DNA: TGCGCCAGCAGCTTGGCCGTCGCAGGCTCTGGAAACACCATATATTTT

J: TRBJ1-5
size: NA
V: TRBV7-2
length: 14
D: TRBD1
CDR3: CASSLGQGSRPQHF
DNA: TGTGCCAGCAGCTTGGGACAGGGGTCGCGGCCCCAGCATTTT

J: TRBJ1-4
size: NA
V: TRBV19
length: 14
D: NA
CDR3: CASSMGANNEKLFF
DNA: TGTGCCAGTAGTATGGGGGCTAATAATGAAAAACTGTTTTTT

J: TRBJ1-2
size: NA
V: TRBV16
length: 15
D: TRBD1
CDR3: CASSQSQTGVSGYTF
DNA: TGTGCCAGCAGCCAATCACAGACAGGGGTAAGCGGCTACACCTTC